What follows is one T cell receptor (beta chain) and its context. Its antigen is currently unknown. Germline is not matched at one junction end, which may reflect a read error. Fresh peripheral blood, about 10 ml of it, supplied the PBMCs. What was amplified from RNA transcripts were TCR beta CDR3 regions. HTBI primers were employed in a first-round RT-PCR of the TCR CDR3. TCRdb independently ran MiXCR on the multiplex PCR reads; one entry per CDR3 protein. The sample holds hundreds of thousands of distinct CDR3 sequences; under 15% are singletons and the top ten take under 15%. Germline lookup yields CDR1 SGHTA and CDR2 FQGTGA. The CDR3 runs 17 residues. These data originate in a study of T cells in Graves' hyperthyroidism and ophthalmopathy. Whole-study results and caveats: Among thyroid clonotypes expanded above 0.001, most also appeared in blood.

This chain joins TRBV7-3 and TRBJ1-5; TRBD1 matches at 10 bases. The sequencing sample was made of blood. This sequence was found in a man younger than 35 with Graves' ophthalmopathy. CDR3 nucleotide sequence: TGTGCCAGCAGCTACACTTCTGGGACAGGGGTCTATCAGCCCCAGCGTTTT. It yields the protein CASSYTSGTGVYQPQRF. The variable domain in full, with the rest retrieved from reference TRBV7-3 and TRBJ1-5, is GAGVSQTPSNKVTEKGKYVELRCDPISGHTALYWYRQSLGQGPEFLIYFQGTGAADDSGLPNDRFFAVRPEGSVSTLKIQRTERGDSAVYLCASSYTSGTGVYQPQRFGDGTRLSIL.